This T cell receptor (beta chain) was sequenced during a study of neoadjuvant nivolumab and ipilimumab in lung cancer. Study conclusions and caveats: TCR richness and clonality were higher in tumors than adjacent uninvolved lung.

This clone has just one count. Antigen unknown. The CDR3 contains 12 residues. The ends lost 7 bases at V and 3 bases at J; junction bases unmatched: 4. Per germline, CDR1 SQVTM and CDR2 ANQGSEA. The protocol was immunoSEQ multiplex PCR, while the TCRdb copy is restricted to in-frame clones and leaves out a portion. The sample includes some 2,500 clones, 85% to 90% of them seen just once. The source is an adult with non-small cell lung cancer. The sample here was tumor tissue, taken before neoadjuvant nivolumab, alone or with ipilimumab. The genes are TRBV29-1 and TRBJ2-7; TRBD1 aligns across 9 bases. The DNA for the CDR3 is TGCAGCGCCGGGACAGGGTTCTACGAGCAGTACTTC. Translating gives CSAGTGFYEQYF.